One TCR beta chain is described in this entry. The antigen remains undetermined. This CDR3 has 16 amino acids. V lost 0 bases to trimming and J lost 4 bases; unmatched junction nucleotides: 7. CDR1 and CDR2 (germline): SGHDT, YYEEEE. This sample is drawn from a study of T-cell reconstitution after alpha-beta-depleted transplantation in children. Points from the study as a whole: T cells produced anew were the main source of T-cell counts and diversity one year after transplant. Alpha-beta T cells about two months after transplant reportedly derived from several hundred expanded graft clones.

This sample's TCRbeta library carried unique molecular identifier barcodes. TCRdb fed the PCR reads into MiXCR, producing one record per CDR3 protein. Of around 250,000 distinct CDR3 sequences listed, less than 9% are singletons. The clonotype comes from a male patient aged 10 to 17 who had a stem cell transplant for acute lymphoblastic leukemia, so the T cells may come from the graft donor. Here the sequenced sample was PBMCs, mostly from graft donor cells, taken 180 days after TCRalphabeta/CD19-depleted stem cell transplant. The chain employs TRBV5-6 and TRBJ2-1, with 7 nucleotides matching TRBD1. The CDR3 nucleotides read TGTGCCAGCAGCTTGGGGCGCAACAGGGGATACAATGAGCAGTTCTTC. Protein sequence: CASSLGRNRGYNEQFF.